This entry lists 30 T cell receptor beta chains sequenced from one sample in a study of early T cells in non-severe SARS-CoV-2 infection. In TCRdb, the 5' RACE reads were re-called with MiXCR into one record per CDR3 protein. This table has about 35,000 distinct CDR3 sequences, under 6% appearing once. The sequenced sample was whole blood. The source is an adult who was a healthcare worker with PCR-confirmed SARS-CoV-2 infection or an uninfected control (not recorded which).

The J gene is TRBJ1-3, the V gene TRBV11-2, with D unresolved. Germline V lookup: CDR1 SGHAT, CDR2 FQNNGV. This CDR3 has 15 amino acids. The V gene lost 5 bases and the J gene lost 0 bases, with 11 bases spanning the gap. In DNA, the CDR3 is TGTGCCAGCAGCAACCTCAGGAGCTCTGGAAACACCATATATTTT. It codes for CASSNLRSSGNTIYF.

The chain employs TRBV11-2 and TRBJ1-6; D is uncertain. Germline V gene sequence: CDR1 SGHAT, CDR2 FQNNGV. V lost 0 bases and J lost 12, with 6 bases in between. This CDR3 has 12 residues. The CDR3 nucleotides read TGTGCCAGCAGCTTAGACCTCCAACCCCTCCACTTT. This encodes CASSLDLQPLHF.

This clonotype was detected many times. The rearrangement joins TRBV6-1 to TRBJ2-5; tentatively, D is TRBD2 (6 bases). The CDR3 spans 13 residues. Germline V CDR1 and CDR2: MNHNS, SASEGT. Trimming stripped 6 bases from V and 3 bases from J, with 11 bases between. CDR3 coding DNA: TGTGCCAGCAGCCGACTAGTGGAAGAGACCCAGTACTTC. Residues: CASSRLVEETQYF.

This clonotype has a count of ten or more. This rearrangement joins TRBV7-2 to TRBJ2-4; 7 nucleotides agree with TRBD2. The germline gives CDR1 SGHTA, CDR2 FQGNSA. J lost 0 bases, V lost 2 bases, and 4 bases had no gene match. There are 16 residues in the CDR3. The CDR3 coding sequence is TGTGCCAGCAGCTTATTCGGGGGGTTAGCCAAAAACATTCAGTACTTC. It yields the protein CASSLFGGLAKNIQYF.

Many counts were recorded for this clonotype. This chain links TRBV27 with TRBJ2-2; 12 bases line up with TRBD1. With V trimmed by 5 bases and J by 7 bases, 8 bases remained unmatched. The CDR3 runs 16 residues. The V gene's germline CDR1 is MNHEY and CDR2 SMNVEV (reference sequence). Here the CDR3 reads CASSPLGQGANGELFF. CDR3 nucleotides: TGTGCCAGCAGTCCCCTGGGACAGGGGGCGAACGGGGAGCTGTTTTTT.

This clonotype was counted only a few times. A much bigger clone sits one base away, suggesting this may be a read error. The chain has TRBV12-3 or TRBV12-4 and TRBJ1-1; 7 bases align to TRBD1. The CDR3 runs 14 residues. CDR3 loop: CVSSPGTVNTEAFF. CDR3 in DNA: TGTGTCAGCAGCCCGGGGACAGTGAACACTGAAGCTTTCTTT.

This clonotype was counted at least ten times. CDR3 residues: CASLPDSANQPQHF. The CDR3 region has the DNA TGTGCCAGCCTTCCCGACAGCGCAAATCAGCCCCAGCATTTT. The chain joins TRBV6-6 to TRBJ1-5, with D possibly TRBD1 on 5 matching bases. This CDR3 has 14 residues. CDR1 is MNHNY and CDR2 is SVGAGI in the germline V gene (reference sequence). Trimming removed 8 bases at V and 4 bases at J, with 15 bases between.

V is TRBV6-2 or TRBV6-3 and J is TRBJ2-1; TRBD2 matches at 10 bases. J was trimmed by 7 bases and V by 3 bases; bases with no gene match: 6. This CDR3 spans 15 amino acids. Germline CDR1 MNHEY, CDR2 SVGEGT. CDR3 bases: TGTGCCAGCAGTTATACCAGCGGGGGGGCTAATGAGCAGTTCTTC. Amino acid sequence: CASSYTSGGANEQFF.

To note about this clonotype: The junction departs from the called germline gene at one end, perhaps through a read error. V gene TRBV9 combines with J gene TRBJ2-3; maybe TRBD1 (6 bases). The CDR3 is made up of 14 amino acids. Per the germline V gene, CDR1 is SGDLS and CDR2 is YYNGEE. CDR3 in DNA: TGTGCCAGCAGCCTCAAGACAGGTTCAGATAAGCAGTATTTT. Amino acids: CASSLKTGSDKQYF.

In this sample, this clonotype turned up many times. The chain uses TRBV20-1 and TRBJ1-2, with D possibly being TRBD1 (5 bases). Germline V gives CDR1 DFQATT, CDR2 SNEGSKA (reference sequence). The CDR3 has 15 residues. Trimming removed 7 bases at V and 4 bases at J, with 22 bases between. CDR3 nucleotide sequence: TGCAGTGGGGAGCAGGGCCTACCAACTATCTATGGCTACACCTTC. Translated: CSGEQGLPTIYGYTF.

The table lists this clonotype with a few counts. The chain carries TRBV29-1 and TRBJ1-3; D call uncertain. From germline, CDR1 is SQVTM and CDR2 ANQGSEA. The CDR3 has 12 residues. V lost 1 base to trimming and J lost 8 bases, with 9 bases between them. The CDR3 protein is CSVEGGMDTIYF. Written as DNA, the CDR3 is TGCAGCGTTGAAGGGGGAATGGACACCATATATTTT.

This clonotype came up many times. This chain connects TRBV6-5 to TRBJ2-7; possibly TRBD2 for D (7 bases). The CDR3 has 16 amino acids. CDR1 and CDR2 from the germline V gene are MNHEY and SVGAGI. Trimming pared 4 bases from V and 0 bases from J, leaving 16 bases between. The CDR3 spells CASSSHGGADSYEQYF. The CDR3 DNA is TGTGCCAGCAGTTCGCATGGGGGGGCTGACTCCTACGAGCAGTACTTC.

In its sample, this clonotype was seen a few times. This chain links TRBV10-2 with TRBJ2-7, with D maybe TRBD1 (5 bases). CDR1 is WSHSY, CDR2 SAAADI, per germline. The CDR3 sequence is 14 residues long. V lost 4 bases to trimming and J lost 5 bases, with 15 bases between them. The CDR3 DNA is TGCGCCAGCAGTGCAGGGAATCCTCTCGACGAGCAGTACTTC. This sequence encodes CASSAGNPLDEQYF.

This clonotype was observed a few times. CDR3 protein: CASSLVSQRQETQYF. The CDR3 nucleotides are TGTGCCAGCAGCTTGGTTTCACAGCGACAAGAGACCCAGTACTTC. This chain links TRBV5-4 with TRBJ2-5; D remains ambiguous. V was pared by 0 bases and J by 2 bases, with 11 bases between. There are 15 residues in the CDR3. Germline loops: CDR1 SGHNT, CDR2 YYREEE (reference sequence).

This clonotype was picked up many times. The CDR3, as DNA: TGTGCCAGCAGTCCGGGGCAGACGAATCAGCCCCAGCATTTT. Its protein is CASSPGQTNQPQHF. The chain combines TRBV28 with TRBJ1-5; a possible D gene is TRBD1 (5 bases). Deletions cut 5 bases from V and 4 bases from J, with 12 bases between. CDR1 is MDHEN and CDR2 is SYDVKM in the germline V gene. This CDR3 spans 14 amino acids.

About this clonotype: A clone one base away is much larger, so this may be a read error. The genes are TRBV5-1 and TRBJ2-1; weak D call: TRBD2 (7 bases). The CDR3 is made up of 15 amino acids. Germline V lookup: CDR1 SGHRS, CDR2 YFSETQ. Trimming shortened V by 2 bases and J by 5 bases, and 14 bases separated the two germline ends. The CDR3 coding sequence is TGCGCCAGCAGCTTTGGCGGGGGCTCGCACAATGAGCAGTTCTTC. Its protein product is CASSFGGGSHNEQFF.

The rearrangement links TRBV7-9 to TRBJ2-3; the D is unclear. Trimming removed 7 bases from V and 2 bases from J, with 22 bases in between. Germline V CDR1 and CDR2: SEHNR, FQNEAQ (reference sequence). There are 17 residues in the CDR3. The CDR3 bases are TGTGCCAGCAATGACAAAATTGGCATCATCCTCACAGATACGCAGTATTTT. Translated: CASNDKIGIILTDTQYF.

In its sample, this clonotype was seen a few times. V is TRBV14 and J is TRBJ1-1, with 7 bases fitting TRBD1. J lost 2 bases, V lost 2 bases, and 5 bases had no gene match. Germline values: CDR1 SGHDN, CDR2 FVKESK. The CDR3 sequence is 15 residues long. The CDR3 DNA is TGTGCCAGCAGCCAACGGACAGGAGCCAACACTGAAGCTTTCTTT. This encodes CASSQRTGANTEAFF.

This sequence joins TRBV29-1 and TRBJ1-1; tentative D call: TRBD1 (5 bases). Trimming pared 3 bases from V and 7 bases from J, leaving 9 bases between. The CDR3 is 11 residues long. Germline assignment: CDR1 SQVTM and CDR2 ANQGSEA. CDR3 nucleotides: TGCAGCGTTGATGGGGCACTTGAAGCTTTCTTT. Translated: CSVDGALEAFF.

V and J are TRBV5-5 and TRBJ2-7; no clear D. CDR3 length: 13 amino acids. V shed 4 bases and J shed 2 bases, with 10 bases lying between them. Germline V gene lookup returns CDR1 SGHKS and CDR2 YYEKEE (reference sequence). CDR3 sequence: CASSTDVAYEQYF. CDR3 coding DNA: TGTGCCAGCAGCACAGACGTCGCCTACGAGCAGTACTTC.

This chain connects TRBV6-6 to TRBJ1-3; D remains unclear. This CDR3 has 13 residues. Trimming stripped 5 bases from V and 4 bases from J, with 9 bases between. Germline loops: CDR1 MNHNY, CDR2 SVGAGI (reference sequence). The CDR3 DNA is TGTGCCAGCAGTCCCGGCCAGGGAAACACCATATATTTT. Its translation is CASSPGQGNTIYF.

In its sample, this clonotype was seen many times. The V call is TRBV2, the J call TRBJ2-2, with 7 bases fitting TRBD2. The germline V gene has CDR1 SNHLY and CDR2 FYNNEI. There are 14 residues in the CDR3. With 8 bases clipped from V and 5 bases from J, the junction kept 8 bases outside the gene matches. The CDR3 region is CASHRGVRTGELFF. The CDR3 bases are TGTGCCAGCCATCGGGGGGTGAGGACCGGGGAGCTGTTTTTT. The full variable domain, rest sourced from reference TRBV2 and TRBJ2-2, is EPEVTQTPSHQVTQMGQEVILRCVPISNHLYFYWYRQILGQKVEFLVSFYNNEISEKSEIFDDQFSVERPDGSNFTLKIRSTKLEDSAMYFCASHRGVRTGELFFGEGSRLTVL.

This clonotype has only a few counts. The chain carries TRBV7-3 and TRBJ2-3; TRBD2 agrees at 7 bases. Germline values: CDR1 SGHTA, CDR2 FQGTGA. The J segment lost 3 bases and the V segment lost 5 bases, leaving 5 bases of the junction unmatched. This CDR3 spans 14 amino acids. The CDR3 DNA reads TGTGCCAGCAGCCCTCGACTAGCTACAGATACGCAGTATTTT. Translating gives CASSPRLATDTQYF.

The chain combines TRBV11-2 with TRBJ2-7, with 7 bases that match TRBD1. The CDR3 contains 15 residues. V lost 5 bases and J lost 3; bases outside the gene matches: 10. The germline gives CDR1 SGHAT, CDR2 FQNNGV. The CDR3 loop reads CASSHGGHRGYEQYF. In nucleotides, the CDR3 is TGTGCCAGCAGCCACGGAGGTCACAGGGGCTACGAGCAGTACTTC.

As to this clonotype: Without the conserved terminal phenylalanine or tryptophan, this CDR3 likely stems from a read error. The rearrangement joins TRBV7-2 to TRBJ1-2, with a weak D call TRBD1 (6 bases). This CDR3 contains 16 residues. Germline CDR1 reads SGHTA; CDR2 reads FQGNSA. V was trimmed by 5 bases and J by 4 bases, leaving 20 bases between them. CDR3 sequence: CASSPKVGAYGYGYTL. The CDR3 nucleotides are TGTGCCAGCAGCCCAAAAGTGGGGGCTTACGGCTATGGCTACACCTTG.

This clonotype was seen at least ten times. The rearrangement joins TRBV9 to TRBJ2-2; 7 bases agree with TRBD1. CDR1 and CDR2 from the germline V gene are SGDLS and YYNGEE. The CDR3 has 15 residues. J was trimmed by 3 bases and V by 4 bases; bases with no gene match: 6. Here the CDR3 DNA reads TGTGCCAGCAGCTTCCGGGACAGTGACACCGGGGAGCTGTTTTTT. Its protein product is CASSFRDSDTGELFF.

This clonotype was seen many times. The genes are TRBV10-3 and TRBJ2-3, with D possibly being TRBD1 (6 bases). Germline CDR1 and CDR2: ENHRY and SYGVKD. The CDR3 spans 15 residues. The V gene lost 2 bases and the J gene lost 4 bases, with 13 bases spanning the gap. The CDR3 protein is CAISETPGVADTQYF. In nucleotides, the CDR3 is TGTGCCATCAGTGAGACGCCAGGGGTAGCAGATACGCAGTATTTT.

At least ten counts were recorded for this clonotype. This sequence joins TRBV14 and TRBJ1-1; D gene uncertain. The CDR3 sequence is 13 residues long. Trimming took 1 base from V and 7 from J, leaving 10 bases between them. The germline V gene encodes CDR1 SGHDN and CDR2 FVKESK. CDR3 bases: TGTGCCAGCAGCCAAGGACTCCACAGTGAAGCTTTCTTT. It translates to CASSQGLHSEAFF.

The table lists this clonotype with many counts. The chain carries TRBV30 and TRBJ2-3; a possible D gene is TRBD2 (6 bases). Between the trimmed V and J ends, which lost 2 bases and 4 bases, there was a span of 13 bases. Germline V gives CDR1 GTSNPN, CDR2 SVGIG (reference sequence). The CDR3 runs 14 residues. As DNA, the CDR3 is TGTGCCTGGAGTAGTAGCGGCCCGCCAGATACGCAGTATTTT. This gives the protein CAWSSSGPPDTQYF.

The table lists this clonotype with many counts. The rearrangement joins TRBV19 to TRBJ1-5, with D possibly being TRBD1 (6 bases). V was clipped by 4 bases and J by 9 bases, with 13 bases between them. The CDR3 is 13 amino acids. The germline V gene has CDR1 LNHDA and CDR2 SQIVND (reference sequence). The chain's CDR3 is CASSNRAYLPQHF. The CDR3 DNA sequence: TGTGCCAGTAGTAACAGGGCCTATTTGCCCCAGCATTTT.